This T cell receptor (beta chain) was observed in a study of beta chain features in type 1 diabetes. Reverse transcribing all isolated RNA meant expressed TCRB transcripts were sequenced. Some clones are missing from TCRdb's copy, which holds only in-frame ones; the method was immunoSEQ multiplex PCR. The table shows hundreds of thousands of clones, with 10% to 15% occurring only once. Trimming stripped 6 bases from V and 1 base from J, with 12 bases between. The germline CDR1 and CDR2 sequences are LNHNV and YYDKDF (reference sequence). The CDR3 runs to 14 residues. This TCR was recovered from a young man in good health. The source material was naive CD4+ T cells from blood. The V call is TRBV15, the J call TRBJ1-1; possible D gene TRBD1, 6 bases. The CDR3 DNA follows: TGTGCCACCAGTCGAAAGACAGGGAACACTGAAGCTTTCTTT. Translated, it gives CATSRKTGNTEAFF.